The 9 T cell receptor beta chains reported below all come from one sample, sequenced in a study of long-term antiretroviral therapy in people with HIV. At the survey level, the v3.0 immunoSEQ assay was run. Profiling relied on immunoSEQ multiplex PCR, and the TCRdb table lists in-frame clones only, not all of them. The table has 28,000 or so clones, approximately 87% seen once. This material consisted of unsorted PBMCs, taken 0.5 years after starting antiretroviral therapy. These TCRs come from a woman aged 18-30 years with HIV.

The J gene is TRBJ2-7, the V gene TRBV12-2; the D segment call TRBD1 is taken from the table without a DNA check. TRBV12-2 is deemed a pseudogene. The CDR3 consists of 18 residues. The DNA for the CDR3 is TGTGCAAGTCGCTTTACATTTGACAGTCCCTTACAACCCTACGAGCAGTACTTC. This codes for CASRFTFDSPLQPYEQYF.

The chain carries TRBV9 and TRBJ2-2, with 11 bases fitting TRBD2. The CDR3 is 19 residues long. CDR1 and CDR2 from the germline V gene are SGDLS and YYNGEE. With 4 bases clipped from V and 4 bases from J, the junction kept 15 bases outside the gene matches. The CDR3 sequence is CASSLTGTSGYGGTGELFF. CDR3 coding DNA: TGTGCCAGCAGCCTCACCGGGACTAGCGGTTACGGGGGCACCGGGGAGCTGTTTTTT.

The J gene is TRBJ1-3, the V gene TRBV18; D call uncertain. The CDR3 loop spans 14 amino acids. Germline V lookup: CDR1 KGHSH, CDR2 LQKENI. With 4 bases removed from V and 0 bases from J, the gap between germline ends came to 7 bases. CDR3 nucleotide sequence: TGTGCCAGCTCACGAGAGAACTCTGGAAACACCATATATTTT. It encodes CASSRENSGNTIYF.

The V and J genes are TRBV9 and TRBJ2-7, with 7 bases fitting TRBD2. J was trimmed by 2 bases and V by 4 bases; bases with no gene match: 15. The germline gives CDR1 SGDLS, CDR2 YYNGEE. The CDR3 covers 17 residues. The CDR3, as DNA: TGTGCCAGCAGCCTGGGGGGGTCGACCCTCAAACCCTACGAGCAGTACTTC. Residues: CASSLGGSTLKPYEQYF.

V is TRBV14 and J is TRBJ2-7; the match to TRBD2 covers 8 bases. The CDR3 contains 15 residues. V shed 0 bases, J shed 0 bases, and the junction held 1 base outside the gene matches. Germline V CDR1 and CDR2: SGHDN, FVKESK. CDR3 coding DNA: TGTGCCAGCAGCCAAGATACTAGCGGCTCCTACGAGCAGTACTTC. It codes for CASSQDTSGSYEQYF.

CDR3 in DNA: TGTGCCAGCAGCCAACTCCGGGACCGAGATTACGAGCAGTACTTC. Its translation is CASSQLRDRDYEQYF. The chain links TRBV27 to TRBJ2-7; either TRBD1 or TRBD2 may supply D (5 bases each). The V gene's germline CDR1 is MNHEY and CDR2 SMNVEV (reference sequence). V dropped 6 bases and J dropped 4 bases, with 19 bases sitting between them. This CDR3 has 15 residues.

The genes are TRBV19 and TRBJ2-3, with 8 nucleotides matching TRBD1. CDR3 length: 15 residues. J lost 2 bases, V lost 3 bases, and 4 bases had no gene match. Germline V gene data show CDR1 as LNHDA and CDR2 as SQIVND (reference sequence). CDR3 DNA sequence: TGTGCCAGTAGTATCGACAGGGGTCTCACAGATACGCAGTATTTT. It is translated as CASSIDRGLTDTQYF.

The V and J genes are TRBV28 and TRBJ1-5, with D perhaps matching TRBD1 (5 bases). The CDR3 runs to 15 residues. Trimming removed 3 bases at V and 4 bases at J, with 13 bases between. Per the germline V gene, CDR1 is MDHEN and CDR2 is SYDVKM. As DNA, the CDR3 is TGTGCCAGCAGTTTCCTGGGGGAAACGAATCAGCCCCAGCATTTT. This gives the protein CASSFLGETNQPQHF.

The gene calls are TRBV6-6 and TRBJ2-7; a possible D gene is TRBD2 (5 bases). V shed 0 bases and J shed 6 bases, with 6 bases lying between them. Germline V CDR1 and CDR2: MNHNY, SVGAGI (reference sequence). This CDR3 comprises 12 residues. CDR3 region: CASSYSGGEQYF. The CDR3 region has the DNA TGTGCCAGCAGTTACTCTGGAGGCGAGCAGTACTTC.